The source of this TCR beta chain is a study of PD-1 blockade in mismatch repair-deficient tumors. Study conclusions and caveats: Rapid post-treatment expansion, then contraction, generally preceding radiologic response, marked tumor-resident clones.

Every patient had mismatch repair deficiency by PCR or immunohistochemistry. Trimming pared 3 bases from V and 1 base from J, leaving 5 bases between. Germline lookup yields CDR1 LNHDA and CDR2 SQIVND (reference sequence). The CDR3 has 13 residues. TCRdb's copy holds only in-frame clones and misses some; the assay was immunoSEQ multiplex PCR. The sample includes 70,000 to 95,000 clones, about 82% of them seen just once. Notes on this clone: Its antigen remains unidentified.

The chain recombines TRBV19 with TRBJ2-3; a possible D gene is TRBD1 (5 bases). The material sequenced was peripheral blood, taken 44 weeks after starting pembrolizumab. The origin of this receptor is an adult with mismatch repair-deficient cancer. CDR3 sequence: CASSIRGTDTQYF. Written as DNA, the CDR3 is TGTGCCAGTAGTATCAGGGGCACAGATACGCAGTATTTT.